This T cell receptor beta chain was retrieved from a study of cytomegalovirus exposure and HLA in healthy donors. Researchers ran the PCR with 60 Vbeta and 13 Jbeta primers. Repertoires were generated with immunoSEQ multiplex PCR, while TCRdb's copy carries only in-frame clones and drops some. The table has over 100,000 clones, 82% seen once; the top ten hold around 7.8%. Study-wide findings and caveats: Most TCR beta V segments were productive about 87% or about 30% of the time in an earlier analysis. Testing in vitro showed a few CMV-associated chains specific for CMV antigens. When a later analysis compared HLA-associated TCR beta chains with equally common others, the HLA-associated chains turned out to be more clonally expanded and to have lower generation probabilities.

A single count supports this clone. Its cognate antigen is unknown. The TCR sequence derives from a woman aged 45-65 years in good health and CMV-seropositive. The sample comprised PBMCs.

The CDR3 loop reads CASSYGTYEQYF. The CDR3 nucleotides are TGTGCCAGCAGCTACGGGACCTACGAGCAGTACTTC. V usage is TRBV11-2 and J usage is TRBJ2-7; the D gene is possibly TRBD2 (5 bases). The CDR3 has 12 residues. CDR1 and CDR2 from the germline V gene are SGHAT and FQNNGV. V lost 4 bases and J lost 2, with 6 bases in between.